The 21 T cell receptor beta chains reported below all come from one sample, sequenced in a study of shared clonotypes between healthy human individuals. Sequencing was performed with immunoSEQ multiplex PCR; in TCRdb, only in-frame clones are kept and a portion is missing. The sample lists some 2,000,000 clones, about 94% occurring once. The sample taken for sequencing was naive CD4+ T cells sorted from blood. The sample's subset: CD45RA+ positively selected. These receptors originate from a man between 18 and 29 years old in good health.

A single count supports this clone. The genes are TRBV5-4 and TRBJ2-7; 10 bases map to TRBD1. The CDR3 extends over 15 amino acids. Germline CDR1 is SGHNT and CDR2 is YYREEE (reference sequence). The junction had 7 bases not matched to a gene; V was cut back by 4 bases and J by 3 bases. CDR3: CASSAPGTGVYEQYF. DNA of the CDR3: TGTGCCAGCAGCGCCCCCGGGACAGGGGTCTACGAGCAGTACTTC.

The CDR3 is CASSTGGLTGFSGYTF. The CDR3 nucleotides read TGTGCCAGTAGTACTGGAGGGCTCACAGGGTTCTCTGGCTACACCTTC. V gene TRBV19 combines with J gene TRBJ1-2; tentatively, D is TRBD1 (6 bases). Germline V lookup: CDR1 LNHDA, CDR2 SQIVND (reference sequence). The CDR3 consists of 16 residues. Trimming took 4 bases from V and 7 from J, leaving 22 bases between them.

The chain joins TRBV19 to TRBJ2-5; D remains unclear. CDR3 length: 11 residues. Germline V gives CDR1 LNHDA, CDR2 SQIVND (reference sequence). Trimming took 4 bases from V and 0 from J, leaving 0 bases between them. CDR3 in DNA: TGTGCCAGTAGTAACCAAGAGACCCAGTACTTC. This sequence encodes CASSNQETQYF.

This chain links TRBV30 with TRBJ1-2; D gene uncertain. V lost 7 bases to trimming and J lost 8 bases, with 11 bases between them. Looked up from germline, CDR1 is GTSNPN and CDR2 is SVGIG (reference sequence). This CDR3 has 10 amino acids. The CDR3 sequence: CASEAGGYTF. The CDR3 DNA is TGTGCCTCCGAAGCGGGAGGCTACACCTTC.

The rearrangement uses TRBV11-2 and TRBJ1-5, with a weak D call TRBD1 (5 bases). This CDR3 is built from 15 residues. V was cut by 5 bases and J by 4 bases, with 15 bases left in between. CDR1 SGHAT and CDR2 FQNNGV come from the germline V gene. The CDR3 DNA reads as TGTGCCAGCAGCCCCCGGCAGGGACCGAATCAGCCCCAGCATTTT. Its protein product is CASSPRQGPNQPQHF.

Here the CDR3 DNA reads TGTGCCAGCAGCCGGGGACTAGCAAAAACCTACGAGCAGTACTTC. Translating it yields CASSRGLAKTYEQYF. The V gene is TRBV6-5, the J gene TRBJ2-7; 9 bases agree with TRBD2. V lost 6 bases, J lost 2 bases, and 8 bases stayed unmatched. The CDR3 is 15 residues long. Germline values: CDR1 MNHEY, CDR2 SVGAGI.

The CDR3 protein is CASGASGETQYF. For the CDR3, the DNA is TGTGCCAGTGGGGCCTCCGGAGAGACCCAGTACTTC. This chain uses TRBV18 with TRBJ2-5; TRBD1 might be the D (5 bases). CDR1 is KGHSH, CDR2 LQKENI, per germline. V lost 9 bases and J lost 4, with 12 bases in between. The CDR3 spans 12 residues.

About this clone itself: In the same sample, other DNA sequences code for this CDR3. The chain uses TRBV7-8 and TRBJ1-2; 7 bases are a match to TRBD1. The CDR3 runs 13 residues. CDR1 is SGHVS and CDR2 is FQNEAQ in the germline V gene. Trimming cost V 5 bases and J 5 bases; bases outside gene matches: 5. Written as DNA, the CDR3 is TGTGCCAGCAGCCCCGGGACAGCATATGGCTACACCTTC. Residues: CASSPGTAYGYTF.

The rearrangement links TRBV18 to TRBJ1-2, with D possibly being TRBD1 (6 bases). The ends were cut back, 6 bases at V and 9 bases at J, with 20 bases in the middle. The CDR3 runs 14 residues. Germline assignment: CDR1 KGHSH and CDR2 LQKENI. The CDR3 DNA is TGTGCCAGCTCGACGGAGGGGGGCCTTACTAGCTACACCTTC. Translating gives CASSTEGGLTSYTF.

In DNA form, the CDR3 reads TGTGCCAGCAGCTTACGTTTGACCAGTCCTTTATACAATGAGCAGTTCTTC. Amino acid sequence: CASSLRLTSPLYNEQFF. The chain carries TRBV11-2 and TRBJ2-1, with unresolved D. This CDR3 has 17 amino acids. Trimming removed 2 bases from V and 4 bases from J, with 18 bases in between. The germline V gene has CDR1 SGHAT and CDR2 FQNNGV. The full variable domain, its missing parts supplied by reference TRBV11-2 and TRBJ2-1, is EAGVAQSPRYKIIEKRQSVAFWCNPISGHATLYWYQQILGQGPKLLIQFQNNGVVDDSQLPKDRFSAERLKGVDSTLKIQPAKLEDSAVYLCASSLRLTSPLYNEQFFGPGTRLTVL.

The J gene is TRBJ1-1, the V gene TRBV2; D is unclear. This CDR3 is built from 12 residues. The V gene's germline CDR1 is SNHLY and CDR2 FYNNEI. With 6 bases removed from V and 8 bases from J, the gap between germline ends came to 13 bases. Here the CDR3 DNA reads TGTGCCAGCAGAGACTCGGTCAAGGAAGCTTTCTTT. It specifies CASRDSVKEAFF.

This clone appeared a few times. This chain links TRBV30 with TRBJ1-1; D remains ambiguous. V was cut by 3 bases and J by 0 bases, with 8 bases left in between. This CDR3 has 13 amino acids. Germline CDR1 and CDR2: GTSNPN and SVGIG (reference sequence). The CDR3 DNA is TGTGCCTGGAGGTCCCTTCTGAACACTGAAGCTTTCTTT. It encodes CAWRSLLNTEAFF.

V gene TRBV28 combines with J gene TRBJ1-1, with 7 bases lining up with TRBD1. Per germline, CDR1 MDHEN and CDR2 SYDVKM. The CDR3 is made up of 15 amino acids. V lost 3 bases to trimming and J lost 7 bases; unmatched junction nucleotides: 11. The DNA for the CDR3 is TGTGCCAGCAGTTTTACAGGGGTGGGCCGAGGTGAAGCTTTCTTT. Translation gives CASSFTGVGRGEAFF.

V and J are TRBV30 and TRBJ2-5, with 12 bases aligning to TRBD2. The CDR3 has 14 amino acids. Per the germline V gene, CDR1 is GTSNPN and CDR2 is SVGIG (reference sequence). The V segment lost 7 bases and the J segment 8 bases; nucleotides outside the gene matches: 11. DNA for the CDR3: TGTGCCTTGCACGGGACTAGCGGGCTCCCTACCCAGTACTTC. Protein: CALHGTSGLPTQYF.

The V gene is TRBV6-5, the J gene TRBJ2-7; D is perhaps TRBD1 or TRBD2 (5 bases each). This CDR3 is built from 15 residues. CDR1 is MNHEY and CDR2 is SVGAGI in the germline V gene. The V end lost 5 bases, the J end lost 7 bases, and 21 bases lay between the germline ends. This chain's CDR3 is CASSGADSPPGEQYF. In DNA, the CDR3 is TGTGCCAGCAGTGGGGCGGACTCTCCTCCAGGGGAGCAGTACTTC.

In nucleotides, the CDR3 is TGTGCCAGCAGTTTAGGGACTAGCGGGGGGGAGACCCAGTACTTC. The encoded protein is CASSLGTSGGETQYF. This sequence joins TRBV27 and TRBJ2-5, with 15 bases identical to TRBD2. After removal of 2 bases from V and 5 bases from J, the junction contained 0 bases not matched to a gene. Per germline, CDR1 MNHEY and CDR2 SMNVEV (reference sequence). This CDR3 contains 15 residues.

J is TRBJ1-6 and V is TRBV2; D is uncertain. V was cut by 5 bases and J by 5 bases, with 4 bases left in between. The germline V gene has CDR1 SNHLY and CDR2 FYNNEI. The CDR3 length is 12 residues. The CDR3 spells CASSLHNSPLHF. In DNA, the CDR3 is TGTGCCAGCAGTTTACATAATTCACCCCTCCACTTT.

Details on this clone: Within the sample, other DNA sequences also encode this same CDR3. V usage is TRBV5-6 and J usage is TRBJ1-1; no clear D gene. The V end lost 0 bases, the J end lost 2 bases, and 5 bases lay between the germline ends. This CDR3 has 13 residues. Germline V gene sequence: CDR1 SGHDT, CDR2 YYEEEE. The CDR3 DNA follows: TGTGCCAGCAGCTTGGCACTCAACACTGAAGCTTTCTTT. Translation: CASSLALNTEAFF.

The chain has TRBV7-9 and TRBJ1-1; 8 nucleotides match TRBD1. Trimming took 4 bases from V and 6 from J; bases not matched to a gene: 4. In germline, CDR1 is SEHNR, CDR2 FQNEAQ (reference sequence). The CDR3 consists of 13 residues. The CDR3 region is CASSSTGVAEAFF. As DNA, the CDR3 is TGTGCCAGCAGCTCGACAGGGGTCGCTGAAGCTTTCTTT.

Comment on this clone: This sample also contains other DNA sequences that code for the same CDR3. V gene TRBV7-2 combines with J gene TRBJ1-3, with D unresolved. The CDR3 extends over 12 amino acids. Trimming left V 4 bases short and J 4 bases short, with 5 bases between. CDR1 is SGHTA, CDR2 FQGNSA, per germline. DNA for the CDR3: TGTGCCAGCAGCTCTCCGGGAAACACCATATATTTT. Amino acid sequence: CASSSPGNTIYF.

The CDR3 region has the DNA TGTGCCAGCAGCTTAGGGACAGGGGGCTGGGTGAACACTGAAGCTTTCTTT. It codes for CASSLGTGGWVNTEAFF. The rearrangement links TRBV7-8 to TRBJ1-1, with 11 bases matching TRBD1. The CDR3 length is 17 residues. The trim removed 1 base at V and 0 bases at J, leaving 4 bases unmatched. Looked up from germline, CDR1 is SGHVS and CDR2 is FQNEAQ.